The 19 T cell receptor beta chains given below trace back to one sample, sequenced in a study of CD8+CD57+ T cells in acquired aplastic anemia. Genomic DNA constituted the template upon which TCR beta VDJ and CDR3 profiling was performed. A single record per CDR3 protein comes from TCRdb applying MiXCR to the reads. The data hold roughly 180,000 distinct CDR3 sequences, with about three fifths observed a single time. Sequencing input: sorted CD4+, CD8+, or CD8+CD57+ T cells (not recorded which) from PBMCs. These receptors came from a human donor with severe aplastic anemia or a healthy control (not recorded which).

The rearrangement joins TRBV10-3 to TRBJ1-2; D is unresolved. This CDR3 is built from 13 residues. Trimming cost V 7 bases and J 1 base, with 10 bases left between them. In germline, CDR1 is ENHRY, CDR2 SYGVKD. CDR3 in DNA: TGTGCCATCAAGGCCAGCGATAACTATGGCTACACCTTC. Protein product: CAIKASDNYGYTF.

Details on this clonotype: A read error may produce the germline difference seen at one junction end. V gene TRBV9 combines with J gene TRBJ2-5, with 11 bases lining up with TRBD2. Germline lookup yields CDR1 SGDLS and CDR2 YYNGEE. The CDR3 sequence is 15 residues long. CDR3 nucleotides: TGTGCCAGCAGCGCGGGACTAGCGGCACAAGAGACCCAGTACTTT. Encoded protein: CASSAGLAAQETQYF.

The chain combines TRBV20-1 with TRBJ2-7; 10 positions match TRBD1. Germline V gene data show CDR1 as DFQATT and CDR2 as SNEGSKA (reference sequence). The CDR3 has 15 residues. The J segment lost 4 bases and the V segment lost 5 bases, leaving 11 bases of the junction unmatched. DNA of the CDR3: TGCAGTGCTGTGTCGGGACAGGGGATCGCGTACGAGCAGTACTTC. Encoded protein: CSAVSGQGIAYEQYF.

The V call is TRBV7-9, the J call TRBJ1-5; 10 nucleotides agree with TRBD1. Germline V gene data show CDR1 as SEHNR and CDR2 as FQNEAQ (reference sequence). The CDR3 is made up of 15 amino acids. V lost 1 base, J lost 6 bases, and 3 bases stayed unmatched. This CDR3 is CASSLGDRGGQPQHF. The CDR3, as DNA: TGTGCCAGCAGCTTAGGGGACAGGGGAGGTCAGCCCCAGCATTTT.

V gene TRBV5-1 combines with J gene TRBJ2-3; 7 nucleotides match TRBD1. This CDR3 has 17 amino acids. Germline V gene lookup returns CDR1 SGHRS and CDR2 YFSETQ. V lost 1 base and J lost 0; bases outside the gene matches: 8. CDR3 nucleotides: TGCGCCAGCAGCTTGAGGTTACAGGGGCTAAGCACAGATACGCAGTATTTT. Translation: CASSLRLQGLSTDTQYF.

The chain links TRBV10-3 to TRBJ2-3; D is unclear. CDR3 length equals 11 residues. Trimming left V 4 bases short and J 6 bases short, with 5 bases between. The germline CDR1 and CDR2 sequences are ENHRY and SYGVKD. CDR3: CAISVRDTQYF. CDR3 sequence (DNA): TGTGCCATCAGTGTGAGGGATACGCAGTATTTT.

The chain links TRBV24-1 to TRBJ2-2; D gene ambiguous. The germline CDR1 and CDR2 sequences are KGHDR and SFDVKD. The length of the CDR3 is 16 residues. Trimming took 9 bases from V and 5 from J, leaving 21 bases between them. In nucleotides, the CDR3 is TGTGCCACCTCCAAGCTAAGTTCCATGGAAACCGGGGAGCTGTTTTTT. This gives the protein CATSKLSSMETGELFF.

This clonotype was counted a few times. A read error may account for a junction end that differs from germline. The genes are TRBV10-2 and TRBJ2-7; 8 bases line up with TRBD1. Germline V CDR1 and CDR2: WSHSY, SAAADI. CDR3 length: 13 residues. CDR3 DNA sequence: TGTGCCAGCACCTACGGGACAGGCTACGAGCAGTACTTC. Translated, it gives CASTYGTGYEQYF.

This clonotype was observed a handful of times. This chain links TRBV5-1 with TRBJ1-6, with 9 bases matching TRBD1. The V gene end was trimmed by 0 bases and the J gene end by 7 bases; junction bases not matched to a gene: 8. The CDR3 has 17 residues. CDR1 and CDR2 (germline): SGHRS, YFSETQ. CDR3 region: CASSLELIGTGNSPLHF. CDR3 nucleotides: TGCGCCAGCAGCTTGGAGCTAATCGGGACAGGGAATTCACCCCTCCACTTT.

V gene TRBV10-2 combines with J gene TRBJ2-7; D assignment may be TRBD1 or TRBD2 (7 bases each). The CDR3 spans 17 residues. Trimming stripped 7 bases from V and 2 bases from J, with 24 bases between. CDR1 and CDR2 from the germline V gene are WSHSY and SAAADI. The CDR3 sequence is CASNGGGRVDRPYEQYF. DNA for the CDR3: TGCGCCAGCAATGGGGGGGGCCGAGTGGACAGGCCCTACGAGCAGTACTTC.

This sequence joins TRBV20-1 and TRBJ2-1, with D perhaps matching TRBD2 (6 bases). The V and J ends lost 5 bases and 8 bases respectively, with 22 bases between them. The CDR3 extends over 15 amino acids. CDR1 DFQATT and CDR2 SNEGSKA come from the germline V gene (reference sequence). CDR3 sequence: CSAPNPGTSSDEQFF. The CDR3 DNA reads as TGCAGTGCTCCGAACCCGGGAACTAGCTCGGATGAGCAGTTCTTC.

This chain connects TRBV7-9 to TRBJ1-5; 8 positions agree with TRBD1. The J call may not be correct, given that the DNA end is closer to TRBJ2-3. CDR1 and CDR2 (germline): SEHNR, FQNEAQ (reference sequence). This CDR3 region has 16 residues. The chain's CDR3 is CASSSTTGDGNQPQYF. The CDR3 nucleotides are TGTGCCAGCAGCTCGACGACAGGGGACGGCAATCAGCCCCAGTATTTT.

This chain connects TRBV7-8 to TRBJ2-7; tentatively, D is TRBD1 or TRBD2 (6 bases each). V lost 5 bases and J lost 3, with 14 bases in between. This CDR3 contains 14 residues. CDR1 and CDR2 from the germline V gene are SGHVS and FQNEAQ. The CDR3 loop is CASSPEGQNYEQYF. The CDR3 DNA reads as TGTGCCAGCAGCCCGGAGGGACAAAACTACGAGCAGTACTTC.

CDR3 sequence: CATSRGRGEAFF. CDR3 nucleotides: TGTGCCACCAGCAGAGGGAGGGGGGAAGCTTTCTTT. V gene TRBV15 combines with J gene TRBJ1-1, with D tentatively TRBD1 (6 bases). Germline CDR1 and CDR2: LNHNV and YYDKDF (reference sequence). Trimming took off 1 base at V and 8 bases at J, with 8 bases between the two ends. This CDR3 has 12 amino acids.

The rearrangement uses TRBV15 and TRBJ2-2, with 11 positions matching TRBD2. From germline, CDR1 is LNHNV and CDR2 YYDKDF (reference sequence). The V segment lost 3 bases and the J segment 4 bases; nucleotides outside the gene matches: 13. The CDR3 consists of 19 residues. CDR3 amino acids: CATSRSSLAGGTSTGELFF. CDR3 DNA sequence: TGTGCCACCAGCAGGTCCTCGCTAGCGGGAGGTACCAGCACCGGGGAGCTGTTTTTT. Supplemented by reference TRBV15 and TRBJ2-2, the full variable domain reads DAMVIQNPRYQVTQFGKPVTLSCSQTLNHNVMYWYQQKSSQAPKLLFHYYDKDFNNEADTPDNFQSRRPNTSFCFLDIRSPGLGDTAMYLCATSRSSLAGGTSTGELFFGEGSRLTVL.

Ten or more counts support this clonotype. V gene TRBV7-9 combines with J gene TRBJ2-3; 7 bases fit TRBD2. J was trimmed by 3 bases and V by 8 bases; bases with no gene match: 14. CDR3 size: 16 residues. The germline V gene encodes CDR1 SEHNR and CDR2 FQNEAQ (reference sequence). The CDR3 DNA reads TGTGCCAGCTCTGGGGGGGTATCGGACTTTACAGATACGCAGTATTTT. Translating gives CASSGGVSDFTDTQYF.

Ten or more counts support this clonotype. The chain couples TRBV5-1 to TRBJ2-1, with D unclear. The CDR3 length is 13 residues. Germline V lookup: CDR1 SGHRS, CDR2 YFSETQ. The V end was cut by 0 bases, the J end by 4 bases, with 5 bases between. CDR3 DNA: TGCGCCAGCAGCTTGGACGGGTACAATGAGCAGTTCTTC. Its protein product is CASSLDGYNEQFF.

The J gene is TRBJ2-3, the V gene TRBV10-3; TRBD2 aligns across 14 bases. The CDR3 extends over 16 amino acids. J was trimmed by 5 bases and V by 2 bases; bases with no gene match: 3. In germline, CDR1 is ENHRY, CDR2 SYGVKD. The CDR3 sequence: CAISEPGLAGEDTQYF. The CDR3 bases are TGTGCCATCAGTGAGCCGGGACTAGCGGGAGAAGATACGCAGTATTTT.

This chain links TRBV9 with TRBJ2-5, with 15 bases fitting TRBD2. With V trimmed by 4 bases and J by 1 base, 11 bases remained unmatched. Germline V gene lookup returns CDR1 SGDLS and CDR2 YYNGEE. The length of the CDR3 is 19 residues. For the CDR3, the DNA is TGTGCCAGCAGCTCCGGACTAGCGGGAGGGATTGGGGCCCAAGAGACCCAGTACTTC. This translates into CASSSGLAGGIGAQETQYF. The full variable domain, its missing parts supplied by reference TRBV9 and TRBJ2-5, is DSGVTQTPKHLITATGQRVTLRCSPRSGDLSVYWYQQSLDQGLQFLIQYYNGEERAKGNILERFSAQQFPDLHSELNLSSLELGDSALYFCASSSGLAGGIGAQETQYFGPGTRLLVL.